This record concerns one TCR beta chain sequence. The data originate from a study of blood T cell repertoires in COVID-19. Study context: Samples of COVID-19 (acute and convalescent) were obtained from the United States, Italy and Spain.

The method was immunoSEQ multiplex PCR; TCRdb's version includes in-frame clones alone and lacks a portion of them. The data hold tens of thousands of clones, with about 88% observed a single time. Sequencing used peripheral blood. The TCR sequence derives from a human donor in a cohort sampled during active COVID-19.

The CDR3 DNA sequence: TGTGCCAGCAGGAAAAGACAGGTTGACACTGAAGCTTTCTTT. It yields the protein CASRKRQVDTEAFF. The chain has TRBV2 and TRBJ1-1, with D tentatively TRBD1 (6 bases). CDR1 is SNHLY, CDR2 FYNNEI, per germline. The germline V and J ends were trimmed by 6 bases and 3 bases, with 14 bases remaining between them. The CDR3 spans 14 residues.